This TCR beta chain comes out of a study of T cell changes during pregnancy in multiple sclerosis. TCRdb keeps only in-frame clones here, not all; method: immunoSEQ multiplex PCR. The top ten clones hold less than 2% of a sample with more than 80,000 clones, about nine tenths of them seen once. CDR1 and CDR2 (germline): SNHLY, FYNNEI. CDR3 length equals 13 residues. The V gene end was trimmed by 6 bases and the J gene end by 8 bases; junction bases not matched to a gene: 8. This TCR was recovered from a female donor with multiple sclerosis, enrolled in a pregnancy study. The chain has TRBV2 and TRBJ1-2; 8 bases fit TRBD1. Sequencing used peripheral blood, obtained after pregnancy. The chain's CDR3 is CASSYRGDLGYTF. The CDR3, as DNA: TGTGCCAGCAGCTACAGGGGGGATTTAGGCTACACCTTC.